The 14 T cell receptor beta chains below all came from one sample that was sequenced in a study of cytomegalovirus exposure and HLA in healthy donors. PCR involved 60 Vbeta and 13 Jbeta primers. Assay: immunoSEQ multiplex PCR; the TCRdb copy retains only in-frame clones and omits some. The table lists around 140,000 clones, 78% of them singletons. Sequenced: PBMCs. The receptors were gathered from a female donor in good health and CMV-seronegative.

This rearrangement joins TRBV11-2 to TRBJ1-2; 9 bases are a match to TRBD1. The CDR3 covers 16 residues. Losses at the gene ends were 0 bases for V and 6 bases for J; bases not matched to a gene: 8. Germline loops: CDR1 SGHAT, CDR2 FQNNGV. CDR3 protein: CASSLDLWGQGNGYTF. CDR3 in DNA: TGTGCCAGCAGCTTAGACCTGTGGGGACAGGGAAATGGCTACACCTTC.

J is TRBJ1-3 and V is TRBV7-9; D uncertain. Germline loops: CDR1 SEHNR, CDR2 FQNEAQ (reference sequence). This CDR3 is 14 amino acids long. V was cut by 6 bases and J by 0 bases, with 9 bases left in between. The DNA of the CDR3 is TGTGCCAGCAGACCAGGTGCCTCTGGAAACACCATATATTTT. As protein: CASRPGASGNTIYF.

The chain carries TRBV6-6 and TRBJ1-5, with a possible D match to TRBD1 (5 bases). The ends were cut back, 0 bases at V and 3 bases at J, with 12 bases in the middle. The V gene's germline CDR1 is MNHNY and CDR2 SVGAGI (reference sequence). There are 16 residues in the CDR3. CDR3 region: CASSYSSQGNNQPQHF. The DNA for the CDR3 is TGTGCCAGCAGTTACTCGAGTCAGGGAAACAATCAGCCCCAGCATTTT.

The chain carries TRBV28 and TRBJ1-1; TRBD1 agrees at 9 bases. This CDR3 contains 16 residues. V shed 5 bases and J 1 base; nucleotides not matched to a gene: 8. Per the germline V gene, CDR1 is MDHEN and CDR2 is SYDVKM. The CDR3 protein is CASSPGTGRSNTEAFF. In DNA form, the CDR3 reads TGTGCCAGCAGTCCAGGGACAGGGCGTTCGAACACTGAAGCTTTCTTT.

This sequence joins TRBV7-6 and TRBJ2-1; possibly TRBD2 for D (6 bases). Between the trimmed V and J ends, which lost 1 base and 6 bases, there was a span of 16 bases. The CDR3 has 16 amino acids. Germline V gives CDR1 SGHVS, CDR2 FNYEAQ. Here the CDR3 DNA reads TGTGCCAGCAGCTTAGGTGCGGGGATGGGGCTCAATGAGCAGTTCTTC. Translated, it gives CASSLGAGMGLNEQFF.

The rearrangement uses TRBV13 and TRBJ2-3; 10 bases fit TRBD2. The CDR3 has 16 residues. The J segment lost 0 bases and the V segment lost 4 bases, leaving 4 bases of the junction unmatched. Per germline, CDR1 PRHDT and CDR2 FYEKMQ (reference sequence). The CDR3 region has the DNA TGTGCCAGCAGCTACCGGGGACTAGCGAGCACAGATACGCAGTATTTT. Translated: CASSYRGLASTDTQYF.

This rearrangement joins TRBV6-6 to TRBJ1-5; D is unresolved. The germline CDR1 and CDR2 sequences are MNHNY and SVGAGI (reference sequence). Deletions cut 1 base from V and 4 bases from J, with 14 bases between. The CDR3 covers 16 residues. CDR3 loop: CASSYFKSTTNQPQHF. The CDR3 bases are TGTGCCAGCAGTTACTTCAAGTCCACGACAAATCAGCCCCAGCATTTT.

The V call is TRBV30, the J call TRBJ2-1; TRBD2 aligns across 7 bases. CDR3 size: 11 residues. V lost 5 bases, J lost 12 bases, and 7 bases stayed unmatched. CDR1 and CDR2 (germline): GTSNPN, SVGIG (reference sequence). CDR3 sequence reads: CAWGGPGGQFF. The CDR3 region has the DNA TGTGCCTGGGGAGGCCCGGGAGGGCAGTTCTTC.

For the CDR3, the DNA is TGCAGCGCGGGCTTAGCGGGAGCGGGGAATGAGCAGTTCTTC. Its translation is CSAGLAGAGNEQFF. V is TRBV29-1 and J is TRBJ2-1; TRBD2 aligns across 9 bases. V was pared by 7 bases and J by 7 bases, with 11 bases of the junction left unmatched. Germline CDR1 reads SQVTM; CDR2 reads ANQGSEA. The CDR3 is 14 residues long.

The chain carries TRBV7-9 and TRBJ1-2, with D possibly being TRBD1 (5 bases). CDR1 SEHNR and CDR2 FQNEAQ come from the germline V gene (reference sequence). The CDR3 length is 16 residues. The V end lost 4 bases, the J end lost 4 bases, and 19 bases lay between the germline ends. Here the CDR3 reads CASSSFIGERGYGYTF. DNA for the CDR3: TGTGCCAGCAGCTCCTTCATAGGTGAAAGGGGCTATGGCTACACCTTC.

This chain links TRBV4-3 with TRBJ1-6; D is unresolved. V lost 4 bases, J lost 7 bases, and 5 bases lay in between. The V gene's germline CDR1 is LGHNA and CDR2 YSLEER. The CDR3 consists of 12 residues. The CDR3 bases are TGCGCCAGCAGCCTACAAAATTCACCCCTCCACTTT. The encoded protein is CASSLQNSPLHF.

The rearrangement uses TRBV6-1 and TRBJ1-2, with no clear D. Germline V gives CDR1 MNHNS, CDR2 SASEGT. This CDR3 contains 11 residues. CDR3 nucleotide sequence: TGTGTTCTACGGGAGGTAGTAGGCTACACCTTC. Its protein product is CVLREVVGYTF.

The V gene is TRBV7-2, the J gene TRBJ1-1; D is perhaps TRBD1 (5 bases). The CDR3 is 14 residues long. Trimming shortened V by 1 base and J by 1 base, and 7 bases separated the two germline ends. CDR1 is SGHTA, CDR2 FQGNSA, per germline. The CDR3 sequence is CASSLVRGNTEAFF. Written as DNA, the CDR3 is TGTGCCAGCAGCTTAGTTAGGGGGAACACTGAAGCTTTCTTT. The entire variable domain, with the rest obtained from reference TRBV7-2 and TRBJ1-1, is as follows: GAGVSQSPSNKVTEKGKDVELRCDPISGHTALYWYRQSLGQGLEFLIYFQGNSAPDKSGLPSDRFSAERTGGSVSTLTIQRTQQEDSAVYLCASSLVRGNTEAFFGQGTRLTVV.

The chain carries TRBV27 and TRBJ1-1, with D uncertain. The CDR3 spans 14 residues. Germline CDR1 reads MNHEY; CDR2 reads SMNVEV (reference sequence). Between the trimmed V and J ends, which lost 3 bases and 1 base, there was a span of 9 bases. This chain's CDR3 is CASSFLEPNTEAFF. The CDR3 nucleotides are TGTGCCAGCAGTTTCCTGGAGCCGAACACTGAAGCTTTCTTT.